A single sample gave rise to the 31 T cell receptor beta chains below, sequenced in a study of radiotherapy plus CTLA-4 blockade in lung cancer. TCRdb keeps only in-frame clones here, not all; method: immunoSEQ multiplex PCR. Among approximately 45,000 clones listed, almost 65% were seen once. The sequencing used peripheral blood, collected from a patient treated with radiotherapy plus ipilimumab. Receptors originate from a human donor with non-small cell lung cancer who had a partial response to radiotherapy plus ipilimumab.

This chain connects TRBV30 to TRBJ1-1, with a weak D call TRBD1 (6 bases). CDR3 length: 11 amino acids. Trimming took off 2 bases at V and 7 bases at J, with 8 bases between the two ends. CDR1 is GTSNPN, CDR2 SVGIG, per germline (reference sequence). The CDR3 nucleotides read TGTGCCTGGAGTACAGGGCTTGAAGCTTTCTTT. Amino acids: CAWSTGLEAFF.

The V and J genes are TRBV5-6 and TRBJ2-7; no definite D call. V lost 1 base and J lost 2, with 13 bases in between. Germline loops: CDR1 SGHDT, CDR2 YYEEEE. The CDR3 is made up of 15 amino acids. For the CDR3, the DNA is TGTGCCAGCAGCTTGAGTCCAGGCATGACCTACGAGCAGTACTTC. As protein: CASSLSPGMTYEQYF. Full variable domain (rest looked up from reference TRBV5-6 and TRBJ2-7): DAGVTQSPTHLIKTRGQQVTLRCSPKSGHDTVSWYQQALGQGPQFIFQYYEEEERQRGNFPDRFSGHQFPNYSSELNVNALLLGDSALYLCASSLSPGMTYEQYFGPGTRLTVT.

A few counts support this clone. V usage is TRBV5-6 and J usage is TRBJ1-2; 12 bases fit TRBD1. The V segment lost 4 bases and the J segment 4 bases; nucleotides outside the gene matches: 14. The CDR3 is 18 amino acids. Germline V CDR1 and CDR2: SGHDT, YYEEEE. CDR3 DNA sequence: TGTGCCAGCAGCCCGGGACAGGGGGCGCGGGGTAGCCTCTATGGCTACACCTTC. This gives the protein CASSPGQGARGSLYGYTF.

The chain has TRBV2 and TRBJ1-5; D is ambiguous. V dropped 5 bases and J dropped 0 bases, with 5 bases sitting between them. The CDR3 has 13 residues. The germline V gene has CDR1 SNHLY and CDR2 FYNNEI. The CDR3 DNA sequence: TGTGCCAGCAGTATTAATAGCAATCAGCCCCAGCATTTT. Translating gives CASSINSNQPQHF.

J is TRBJ2-1 and V is TRBV27; D gene unclear. The CDR3 is 16 amino acids. The germline V gene encodes CDR1 MNHEY and CDR2 SMNVEV (reference sequence). Trimming shortened V by 4 bases and J by 0 bases, and 13 bases separated the two germline ends. The CDR3 region is CASSSLLLSSYNEQFF. Written as DNA, the CDR3 is TGTGCCAGCAGTTCCCTTCTACTGAGCTCCTACAATGAGCAGTTCTTC.

This clone was seen more than once but under ten times. At one end the junction does not follow the germline gene, possibly because of a read error. The V gene is TRBV4-1, the J gene TRBJ2-3; 7 bases align to TRBD2. The CDR3 extends over 14 amino acids. Per germline, CDR1 MGHRA and CDR2 YSYEKL. The CDR3 loop reads CASSQERDTDTQYF. In nucleotides, the CDR3 is TGTGCCAGCAGCCAAGAGCGGGACACAGATACGCAGTATTTT.

This clone was counted ten times or more. V and J are TRBV7-2 and TRBJ1-5, with D hard to call. The germline V and J ends were trimmed by 5 bases and 7 bases, with 15 bases remaining between them. The germline CDR1 and CDR2 sequences are SGHTA and FQGNSA. The CDR3 consists of 14 residues. CDR3 in amino acids: CASSLGEVWQPQHF. The CDR3 DNA follows: TGTGCCAGCAGCCTTGGTGAGGTGTGGCAGCCCCAGCATTTT.

In DNA, the CDR3 is TGCGCCAGCAGCCAGGCGACAGGGGGTTGGGGAAATGAGCAGTTCTTC. Translated, it gives CASSQATGGWGNEQFF. The J gene is TRBJ2-1, the V gene TRBV4-3, with 9 bases identical to TRBD1. The CDR3 sequence is 16 residues long. CDR1 is LGHNA, CDR2 YSLEER, per germline. Unmatched junction bases numbered 10, after V lost 3 bases and J lost 7 bases.

This chain joins TRBV11-3 and TRBJ2-1; TRBD1 is a possible D gene (5 bases). Per germline, CDR1 SGHNT and CDR2 YENEEA. V lost 0 bases and J 6 bases, leaving 12 bases between the germline ends. The CDR3 is 15 amino acids. The CDR3 region is CASSLENRPFNEQFF. CDR3 DNA: TGTGCCAGCAGCTTAGAGAACAGGCCCTTCAATGAGCAGTTCTTC.

There are a few counts of this clone. The V gene is TRBV7-6, the J gene TRBJ1-2, with TRBD1 identical over 8 bases. Looked up from germline, CDR1 is SGHVS and CDR2 is FNYEAQ. This CDR3 region has 14 residues. The V segment lost 4 bases and the J segment 4 bases; nucleotides outside the gene matches: 5. The CDR3 region has the DNA TGTGCCAGCAGCTCGACCGACAGGGGCTATGGCTACACCTTC. Its protein product is CASSSTDRGYGYTF.

V is TRBV5-1 and J is TRBJ2-5; 12 bases fit TRBD2. The V gene's germline CDR1 is SGHRS and CDR2 YFSETQ. V dropped 5 bases and J dropped 5; count of bases not matched to a gene: 10. CDR3 size: 16 residues. The CDR3 bases are TGCGCCAGCAGGAAACGACTAGCGGGAGAGGGGGAGACCCAGTACTTC. Its protein product is CASRKRLAGEGETQYF.

The chain is built from TRBV7-9 and TRBJ1-5; 10 bases fit TRBD1. The length of the CDR3 is 14 residues. After removal of 5 bases from V and 6 bases from J, the junction contained 4 bases not matched to a gene. Looked up from germline, CDR1 is SEHNR and CDR2 is FQNEAQ (reference sequence). The CDR3 nucleotides read TGTGCCAGCAGCACCGGGACAGGGGTTCAGCCCCAGCATTTT. Amino acids: CASSTGTGVQPQHF. Variable domain in full (rest from reference TRBV7-9 and TRBJ1-5): DTGVSQNPRHKITKRGQNVTFRCDPISEHNRLYWYRQTLGQGPEFLTYFQNEAQLEKSRLLSDRFSAERPKGSFSTLEIQRTEQGDSAMYLCASSTGTGVQPQHFGDGTRLSIL.

This clone was counted only a few times. The V and J genes are TRBV7-9 and TRBJ1-5; no clear D. CDR1 is SEHNR and CDR2 is FQNEAQ in the germline V gene (reference sequence). V was shortened by 0 bases and J by 4 bases, with 10 bases between the two germline ends. CDR3 length: 15 amino acids. CDR3 in amino acids: CASSLANRGNQPQHF. The DNA of the CDR3 is TGTGCCAGCAGCTTAGCGAACAGAGGGAATCAGCCCCAGCATTTT.

The chain recombines TRBV7-2 with TRBJ2-7; weak D call: TRBD1 (6 bases). V was clipped by 6 bases and J by 3 bases, with 12 bases between them. The CDR3 runs 13 residues. Germline V CDR1 and CDR2: SGHTA, FQGNSA. This CDR3 is CASSSGQLYEQYF. In nucleotides, the CDR3 is TGTGCCAGCAGTTCCGGACAGCTCTACGAGCAGTACTTC.

This chain joins TRBV7-2 and TRBJ1-1; D might be TRBD1 (5 bases). V was cut by 4 bases and J by 4 bases, with 10 bases left in between. The germline V gene encodes CDR1 SGHTA and CDR2 FQGNSA. CDR3 size: 13 residues. The CDR3 DNA sequence: TGTGCCAGCAGCTCTCAGGGAGGCACTGAAGCTTTCTTT. This encodes CASSSQGGTEAFF.

This clone appeared a few times. The V and J genes are TRBV5-5 and TRBJ1-1, with D maybe TRBD1 (6 bases). Per germline, CDR1 SGHKS and CDR2 YYEKEE (reference sequence). The CDR3 has 15 amino acids. Trimming left V 3 bases short and J 5 bases short, with 17 bases between. CDR3 region: CASSSPRGPGTEAFF. CDR3 nucleotide sequence: TGTGCCAGCAGCTCCCCCAGGGGTCCCGGAACTGAAGCTTTCTTT. The full variable domain, in which reference TRBV5-5 and TRBJ1-1 provide the parts outside the CDR3, is DAGVTQSPTHLIKTRGQQVTLRCSPISGHKSVSWYQQVLGQGPQFIFQYYEKEERGRGNFPDRFSARQFPNYSSELNVNALLLGDSALYLCASSSPRGPGTEAFFGQGTRLTVV.

The rearrangement joins TRBV11-2 to TRBJ2-7; 8 bases agree with TRBD1. Germline loops: CDR1 SGHAT, CDR2 FQNNGV. The V segment lost 4 bases and the J segment 3 bases; nucleotides outside the gene matches: 11. The CDR3 contains 16 residues. The CDR3 spells CASSSTPGQADYEQYF. The CDR3 coding sequence is TGTGCCAGCAGCTCAACACCGGGACAGGCTGACTACGAGCAGTACTTC.

This chain links TRBV19 with TRBJ1-1; no firm D call. From germline, CDR1 is LNHDA and CDR2 SQIVND (reference sequence). The CDR3 totals 13 residues. Between the trimmed V and J ends, which lost 5 bases and 2 bases, there was a span of 9 bases. CDR3 amino acids: CASSEQVNTEAFF. The CDR3 DNA follows: TGTGCCAGTAGTGAACAAGTCAACACTGAAGCTTTCTTT. Full variable domain (rest looked up from reference TRBV19 and TRBJ1-1): DGGITQSPKYLFRKEGQNVTLSCEQNLNHDAMYWYRQDPGQGLRLIYYSQIVNDFQKGDIAEGYSVSREKKESFPLTVTSAQKNPTAFYLCASSEQVNTEAFFGQGTRLTVV.

The rearrangement joins TRBV7-2 to TRBJ1-2; 7 bases are a match to TRBD1. The CDR3 is 15 residues long. Unmatched junction bases numbered 14, after V lost 5 bases and J lost 8 bases. Germline loops: CDR1 SGHTA, CDR2 FQGNSA. The CDR3 DNA follows: TGTGCCAGCAGCCAATTTCAGGGGGATCTGGGGGGCTACACCTTC. Amino acids: CASSQFQGDLGGYTF.

CDR3 DNA: TGTGCCAGCAGTTACTCTTACACGAACAACTACGAGCAGTACTTC. Protein sequence: CASSYSYTNNYEQYF. This sequence joins TRBV6-5 and TRBJ2-7; D is undetermined. Trimming took 0 bases from V and 3 from J, leaving 12 bases between them. The CDR3 has 15 residues. CDR1 and CDR2 (germline): MNHEY, SVGAGI.

The gene calls are TRBV5-5 and TRBJ2-2, with 9 bases that match TRBD1. Germline CDR1 SGHKS, CDR2 YYEKEE (reference sequence). Unmatched junction bases numbered 4, after V lost 4 bases and J lost 3 bases. The CDR3 spans 15 residues. This chain's CDR3 is CASSLRTGDTGELFF. CDR3 bases: TGTGCCAGCAGCCTACGGACAGGGGACACCGGGGAGCTGTTTTTT.

This clone has only a few counts. J is TRBJ1-3 and V is TRBV27; 8 bases are shared with TRBD1. The CDR3 is made up of 14 amino acids. Germline loops: CDR1 MNHEY, CDR2 SMNVEV (reference sequence). V trimming: 5 bases; J trimming: 8 bases; junction bases outside the gene matches: 8. For the CDR3, the DNA is TGTGCCAGCAGTACGGCAGGGGGCCGGGACACCATATATTTT. Translating gives CASSTAGGRDTIYF.

The chain recombines TRBV7-2 with TRBJ1-5, with 10 nucleotides matching TRBD1. J was trimmed by 4 bases and V by 3 bases; bases with no gene match: 6. The CDR3 length is 16 residues. Germline lookup yields CDR1 SGHTA and CDR2 FQGNSA. The CDR3 DNA sequence: TGTGCCAGCAGCTTGGGGCGGGACAGGGGAAATCAGCCCCAGCATTTT. Translation: CASSLGRDRGNQPQHF.

This clone was seen a handful of times. The chain employs TRBV10-3 and TRBJ1-1; perhaps TRBD1 as D (5 bases). Trimming left V 7 bases short and J 5 bases short, with 14 bases between. The CDR3 consists of 13 residues. Germline CDR1 reads ENHRY; CDR2 reads SYGVKD. CDR3 loop: CAITRQSSTEAFF. In nucleotides, the CDR3 is TGTGCCATCACTAGACAGTCATCAACTGAAGCTTTCTTT.

This sequence joins TRBV29-1 and TRBJ2-3; 14 nucleotides line up with TRBD2. The ends lost 6 bases at V and 2 bases at J; junction bases unmatched: 4. CDR3 size: 15 residues. Germline-derived CDR1 and CDR2 are SQVTM and ANQGSEA. In DNA form, the CDR3 reads TGCAGCGTGAGGGGACTAGCGGGGGTCACAGATACGCAGTATTTT. Protein product: CSVRGLAGVTDTQYF.

This chain connects TRBV27 to TRBJ2-5; 8 bases are a match to TRBD2. CDR1 MNHEY and CDR2 SMNVEV come from the germline V gene (reference sequence). The CDR3 has 13 amino acids. Trimming at V came to 5 bases and at J to 5 bases, leaving 4 bases not matched to a gene. CDR3 nucleotide sequence: TGTGCCAGCAGTCCGGGAGGGGGGGAGACCCAGTACTTC. This encodes CASSPGGGETQYF.

The genes are TRBV4-3 and TRBJ2-7, with 7 nucleotides matching TRBD1. CDR1 is LGHNA, CDR2 YSLEER, per germline. This CDR3 region has 14 residues. Trimming took 3 bases from V and 4 from J; bases not matched to a gene: 6. In DNA, the CDR3 is TGCGCCAGCAGCCATTCTCCGGGACAGTACGAGCAGTACTTC. Translated: CASSHSPGQYEQYF.

The rearrangement joins TRBV29-1 to TRBJ2-3; TRBD2 might be the D (6 bases). Germline assignment: CDR1 SQVTM and CDR2 ANQGSEA. This CDR3 spans 14 amino acids. Trimming pared 7 bases from V and 0 bases from J, leaving 14 bases between. The CDR3 nucleotides read TGCAGCGGCTCTCCGGCGGGGAGCACAGATACGCAGTATTTT. It codes for CSGSPAGSTDTQYF.

The chain has TRBV7-9 and TRBJ2-1; 7 bases line up with TRBD2. Germline CDR1 and CDR2: SEHNR and FQNEAQ (reference sequence). J gave up 10 bases and V 5 bases, and 5 bases lay outside the gene matches. The CDR3 has 12 residues. The CDR3 DNA reads TGTGCCAGCAGCCTCGCCGGGGGGGAGCAGTTCTTC. This codes for CASSLAGGEQFF.

This clone appeared a few times. This chain joins TRBV19 and TRBJ1-1, with 9 bases that match TRBD1. The CDR3 loop spans 15 amino acids. Unmatched junction bases numbered 7, after V lost 3 bases and J lost 5 bases. Germline loops: CDR1 LNHDA, CDR2 SQIVND (reference sequence). The CDR3 nucleotides are TGTGCCAGTAGTATCCCCGGGACAGGGAGAACTGAAGCTTTCTTT. This sequence encodes CASSIPGTGRTEAFF. Full variable domain (outside the CDR3, taken from reference TRBV19 and TRBJ1-1): DGGITQSPKYLFRKEGQNVTLSCEQNLNHDAMYWYRQDPGQGLRLIYYSQIVNDFQKGDIAEGYSVSREKKESFPLTVTSAQKNPTAFYLCASSIPGTGRTEAFFGQGTRLTVV.

The genes are TRBV7-3 and TRBJ2-3; a possible D gene is TRBD2 (6 bases). This CDR3 spans 15 amino acids. Germline lookup yields CDR1 SGHTA and CDR2 FQGTGA. Trimming pared 3 bases from V and 1 base from J, leaving 11 bases between. The CDR3 is CASSFSSGGTDTQYF. As DNA, the CDR3 is TGTGCCAGCAGCTTTTCTTCGGGGGGCACAGATACGCAGTATTTT.